Below, 23 T cell receptor beta chains from the same sample are listed, as sequenced in a study of blood T cell repertoires in COVID-19. The protocol was immunoSEQ multiplex PCR, while the TCRdb copy is restricted to in-frame clones and leaves out a portion. The sample holds fewer than 120,000 clones, 70% to 90% seen once. The sequenced material came from peripheral blood. Receptors originate from a human donor in a cohort sampled during active COVID-19.

The chain has TRBV3-1 (or the pseudogene TRBV3-2) and TRBJ2-1, with 7 bases fitting TRBD1. CDR3 length: 17 residues. Per germline, CDR1 LGHDT and CDR2 YNNKEL (reference sequence). Germline trimming cut 2 bases from V and 4 bases from J; bases unmatched to any gene: 11. The CDR3: CASSQFPDRAPYNEQFF. For the CDR3, the DNA is TGTGCCAGCAGCCAATTTCCCGACAGGGCTCCTTACAATGAGCAGTTCTTC.

V gene TRBV29-1 combines with J gene TRBJ1-2, with TRBD1 identical over 8 bases. Germline CDR1 and CDR2: SQVTM and ANQGSEA. This CDR3 contains 12 residues. J gave up 5 bases and V 4 bases, and 3 bases lay outside the gene matches. CDR3 nucleotide sequence: TGCAGCGTTGCAGGGGGCGCTTATGGCTACACCTTC. This gives the protein CSVAGGAYGYTF.

The rearrangement links TRBV5-4 to TRBJ2-3, with 9 bases fitting TRBD2. The CDR3 length is 14 residues. V shed 3 bases and J 6 bases; nucleotides not matched to a gene: 5. CDR1 and CDR2 (germline): SGHNT, YYREEE (reference sequence). The CDR3 region has the DNA TGTGCCAGCAGCTCTCAGCGGGGGGAGGATACGCAGTATTTT. Amino acid sequence: CASSSQRGEDTQYF.

This chain links TRBV11-3 with TRBJ2-7; the match to TRBD2 covers 12 bases. Germline CDR1 reads SGHNT; CDR2 reads YENEEA. This CDR3 spans 16 amino acids. With V trimmed by 5 bases and J by 4 bases, 9 bases remained unmatched. This chain's CDR3 is CASSPRLAGVEYEQYF. The CDR3 DNA reads TGTGCCAGCAGCCCCCGACTAGCGGGGGTAGAGTACGAGCAGTACTTC.

This chain joins TRBV4-2 and TRBJ2-7; possibly TRBD1 for D (6 bases). Germline CDR1 is LGHNA and CDR2 is YNFKEQ. V lost 1 base to trimming and J lost 3 bases, with 13 bases between them. The CDR3 spans 15 residues. The CDR3 DNA sequence: TGTGCCAGCAGCCAAGCTAAAGGGGGATTCTACGAGCAGTACTTC. Translating gives CASSQAKGGFYEQYF.

Only one count was recorded for this clone. The chain joins TRBV6-5 to TRBJ1-6, with TRBD1 identical over 8 bases. Germline V gives CDR1 MNHEY, CDR2 SVGAGI. J lost 8 bases, V lost 6 bases, and 9 bases had no gene match. This CDR3 is built from 15 residues. CDR3 nucleotides: TGTGCCAGCAGCCCACGCCGACAGGGGTATTCACCCCTCCACTTT. Amino acids: CASSPRRQGYSPLHF.

The chain couples TRBV9 to TRBJ2-2, with TRBD1 as a possible D gene (6 bases). The CDR3 has 14 residues. The V end lost 3 bases, the J end lost 5 bases, and 11 bases lay between the germline ends. Germline V lookup: CDR1 SGDLS, CDR2 YYNGEE. This chain's CDR3 is CASSGSQGTGELFF. CDR3 DNA sequence: TGTGCCAGCAGCGGATCTCAGGGGACCGGGGAGCTGTTTTTT.

The CDR3, as DNA: TGCAGCGTTGCCCAGGGAACCTCCTACAATGAGCAGTTCTTC. It is translated as CSVAQGTSYNEQFF. The chain employs TRBV29-1 and TRBJ2-1; perhaps TRBD1 as D (5 bases). Germline assignment: CDR1 SQVTM and CDR2 ANQGSEA. The CDR3 has 14 amino acids. V was trimmed by 4 bases and J by 0 bases, leaving 10 bases between them.

The J gene is TRBJ2-3, the V gene TRBV5-1, with D perhaps matching TRBD1 (6 bases). Germline V gene sequence: CDR1 SGHRS, CDR2 YFSETQ. The CDR3 is 17 amino acids. V lost 4 bases and J 0 bases, leaving 18 bases between the germline ends. This CDR3 reads CASSPSRTVSSTDTQYF. DNA for the CDR3: TGCGCCAGCAGCCCATCCCGGACAGTATCTAGCACAGATACGCAGTATTTT.

The rearrangement uses TRBV5-5 and TRBJ1-2; D not certain. CDR3 length equals 16 residues. Germline V gene lookup returns CDR1 SGHKS and CDR2 YYEKEE (reference sequence). Trimming cost V 1 base and J 1 base, with 14 bases left between them. The CDR3 reads CASSLSVGERNYGYTF. The CDR3 DNA follows: TGTGCCAGCAGCTTGAGTGTCGGGGAACGTAACTATGGCTACACCTTC.

The chain is built from TRBV19 and TRBJ2-7, with a possible D match to TRBD1 (6 bases). Germline V gives CDR1 LNHDA, CDR2 SQIVND (reference sequence). This CDR3 contains 14 residues. With 7 bases removed from V and 2 bases from J, the gap between germline ends came to 15 bases. The chain's CDR3 is CASKKDRPPYEQYF. The CDR3 DNA sequence: TGTGCCAGTAAGAAGGACAGACCCCCCTACGAGCAGTACTTC. Filled out from reference TRBV19 and TRBJ2-7, the complete variable domain reads DGGITQSPKYLFRKEGQNVTLSCEQNLNHDAMYWYRQDPGQGLRLIYYSQIVNDFQKGDIAEGYSVSREKKESFPLTVTSAQKNPTAFYLCASKKDRPPYEQYFGPGTRLTVT.

This chain uses TRBV11-2 with TRBJ2-1; D ambiguous. Germline values: CDR1 SGHAT, CDR2 FQNNGV. V lost 2 bases and J lost 5, with 13 bases in between. There are 15 residues in the CDR3. CDR3 amino acids: CASSLMTTGNNEQFF. CDR3 in DNA: TGTGCCAGCAGCTTAATGACCACGGGTAACAATGAGCAGTTCTTC.

The V call is TRBV27, the J call TRBJ1-2; possible D gene TRBD1, 6 bases. The germline gives CDR1 MNHEY, CDR2 SMNVEV (reference sequence). The V end lost 8 bases, the J end lost 5 bases, and 21 bases lay between the germline ends. The CDR3 is 15 amino acids. The CDR3 DNA reads as TGTGCCAGCTTCGGCCAGTCAGGGGTACAGTATGGCTACACCTTC. Translation: CASFGQSGVQYGYTF.

The chain couples TRBV11-2 to TRBJ2-5; 9 bases match TRBD2. CDR3 size: 16 residues. The trim removed 2 bases at V and 5 bases at J, leaving 9 bases unmatched. CDR1 is SGHAT, CDR2 FQNNGV, per germline. CDR3 residues: CASSLRLAGTSETQYF. The CDR3 bases are TGTGCCAGCAGCTTACGGCTAGCGGGGACTTCGGAGACCCAGTACTTC.

V gene TRBV6-5 combines with J gene TRBJ2-6; D call uncertain. V was shortened by 6 bases and J by 1 base, with 10 bases between the two germline ends. CDR3 size: 15 residues. Germline loops: CDR1 MNHEY, CDR2 SVGAGI. Here the CDR3 DNA reads TGTGCCAGCAGGGAGTTCGTATCTGGGGCCAACGTCCTGACTTTC. Protein sequence: CASREFVSGANVLTF.

The chain carries TRBV5-1 and TRBJ2-7; perhaps TRBD1 as D (5 bases). Trimming stripped 0 bases from V and 5 bases from J, with 12 bases between. This CDR3 contains 14 residues. Germline V gene lookup returns CDR1 SGHRS and CDR2 YFSETQ. CDR3 protein: CASSLARVPHEQYF. CDR3 bases: TGCGCCAGCAGCTTGGCCAGGGTACCCCACGAGCAGTACTTC. Looking up the rest from reference TRBV5-1 and TRBJ2-7 gives the full variable domain: KAGVTQTPRYLIKTRGQQVTLSCSPISGHRSVSWYQQTPGQGLQFLFEYFSETQRNKGNFPGRFSGRQFSNSRSEMNVSTLELGDSALYLCASSLARVPHEQYFGPGTRLTVT.

In this sample, this clone turned up once. V and J are TRBV3-1 (or the pseudogene TRBV3-2) and TRBJ1-1; 9 positions agree with TRBD1. The V and J ends lost 2 bases and 11 bases, in that order; junction bases with no gene match: 15. Germline lookup yields CDR1 LGHDT and CDR2 YNNKEL (reference sequence). The CDR3 runs 16 residues. CDR3 in DNA: TGTGCCAGCAGCCAACGAGGAGGGGACAGGGCATTGGACGCTTTCTTT. Protein product: CASSQRGGDRALDAFF.

Here the CDR3 DNA reads TGTGCCAGCAGCCAGGGGGGCAATCAGCCCCAGCATTTT. It translates to CASSQGGNQPQHF. This chain links TRBV6-5 with TRBJ1-5; 7 bases are shared with TRBD1. The CDR3 length is 13 residues. Trimming at V came to 6 bases and at J to 2 bases, leaving 1 base not matched to a gene. The germline CDR1 and CDR2 sequences are MNHEY and SVGAGI.

The V gene is TRBV6-2 or TRBV6-3, the J gene TRBJ2-2, with 14 bases fitting TRBD2. This CDR3 is built from 19 residues. V shed 2 bases and J 7 bases; nucleotides not matched to a gene: 12. Per germline, CDR1 MNHEY and CDR2 SVGEGT. CDR3 in DNA: TGTGCCAGCAGTTACGGACCCGCGGGACTAGCGGGAGTTGGCGGGGAGCTGTTTTTT. As protein: CASSYGPAGLAGVGGELFF.

This clone showed up many times. The chain links TRBV6-2 or TRBV6-3 to TRBJ1-1; TRBD1 agrees at 7 bases. Trimming took 5 bases from V and 3 from J; bases not matched to a gene: 3. This CDR3 region has 13 residues. Germline V gene data show CDR1 as MNHEY and CDR2 as SVGEGT. CDR3 loop: CASSQTGHTEAFF. The DNA of the CDR3 is TGTGCCAGCAGTCAGACAGGGCACACTGAAGCTTTCTTT.

This chain connects TRBV29-1 to TRBJ2-7; 7 bases map to TRBD1. The CDR3 length is 14 residues. Germline CDR1 is SQVTM and CDR2 is ANQGSEA. Unmatched junction bases numbered 9, after V lost 5 bases and J lost 2 bases. The CDR3 sequence: CSVSGHRGTYEQYF. CDR3 DNA sequence: TGCAGCGTTTCGGGGCACAGGGGCACCTACGAGCAGTACTTC.

The chain uses TRBV6-5 and TRBJ1-2; possibly TRBD1 for D (6 bases). Germline loops: CDR1 MNHEY, CDR2 SVGAGI. The V gene lost 8 bases and the J gene lost 4 bases, with 11 bases spanning the gap. The CDR3 sequence is 12 residues long. CDR3 residues: CASSGGPYGYTF. For the CDR3, the DNA is TGTGCCAGCTCCGGGGGGCCCTATGGCTACACCTTC.

J is TRBJ1-1 and V is TRBV18; maybe TRBD1 (6 bases). The CDR3 is 13 amino acids. CDR1 and CDR2 (germline): KGHSH, LQKENI. V lost 5 bases and J 3 bases, leaving 10 bases between the germline ends. Written as DNA, the CDR3 is TGTGCCAGCTCATCAGGGGTTGACACTGAAGCTTTCTTT. This gives the protein CASSSGVDTEAFF.